Presented here are 8 T cell receptor beta chains from one specimen sequenced in a study of T-cell reconstitution after alpha-beta-depleted transplantation in children (dated by TCRdb to about 2016). Interpreted using the paper, the treatment or condition label stands for: allogeneic hematopoietic cell transplantation with graft depleted of TCRalphabeta T cells and CD19 B cells. The method was PCR. The instrument given in TCRdb is Illumina HiSeq 2500. Molecular barcoding was employed in the preparation of TCR libraries, with unique molecular identifiers being used to normalize TCRbeta repertoire quantification. TCRdb's own reprocessing of the public reads used fastp at Q25 and MiXCR and kept productive beta chains. Each entry is one CDR3 protein sequence, shown with its most common DNA and genes. The table for this sample lists about 580,000 distinct CDR3 sequences; roughly 30% of them were counted only once. Of the sample, approximately 39% falls within the top ten clones.

The sequenced sample was PBMCs, obtained before TCRalphabeta/CD19-depleted stem cell transplant. The source is a boy younger than two with Wiskott-Aldrich syndrome, due to receive a stem cell transplant.

The chain links TRBV6-6 to TRBJ2-5; D gene unclear. Germline values: CDR1 MNHNY, CDR2 SVGAGI (reference sequence). The V end lost 5 bases, the J end lost 7 bases, and 11 bases lay between the germline ends. This CDR3 region has 12 residues. The CDR3 loop is CASSAAAGTQYF. CDR3 DNA: TGTGCCAGCAGTGCAGCAGCAGGGACCCAGTACTTC.

This rearrangement joins TRBV15 to TRBJ1-4; D remains unclear. CDR1 and CDR2 (germline): LNHNV, YYDKDF (reference sequence). The CDR3 loop spans 15 amino acids. The germline V and J ends were trimmed by 1 base and 5 bases, with 11 bases remaining between them. The CDR3 DNA sequence: TGTGCCACCAGCAGAGTAGGCGATGGGAATGAAAAACTGTTTTTT. As protein: CATSRVGDGNEKLFF.

Only a few counts were recorded for this clonotype. The chain recombines TRBV7-6 with TRBJ2-1; D might be TRBD2 (6 bases). Per the germline V gene, CDR1 is SGHVS and CDR2 is FNYEAQ. The CDR3 spans 16 residues. V lost 5 bases to trimming and J lost 6 bases, with 20 bases between them. CDR3 region: CASSIGVVWGGNEQFF. In nucleotides, the CDR3 is TGTGCCAGCAGCATAGGGGTTGTTTGGGGAGGCAATGAGCAGTTCTTC.

The gene calls are TRBV15 and TRBJ2-7; the match to TRBD1 covers 11 bases. The CDR3 covers 16 residues. CDR1 and CDR2 from the germline V gene are LNHNV and YYDKDF (reference sequence). The V segment lost 1 base and the J segment 4 bases; nucleotides outside the gene matches: 6. The DNA for the CDR3 is TGTGCCACCAGCAGAGGCACCGGGACAGGGGGGTACGAGCAGTACTTC. This encodes CATSRGTGTGGYEQYF.

This chain joins TRBV28 and TRBJ2-2; 14 nucleotides line up with TRBD2. This CDR3 is built from 18 residues. The V gene's germline CDR1 is MDHEN and CDR2 SYDVKM. Losses at the gene ends were 1 base for V and 6 bases for J; bases not matched to a gene: 7. The CDR3 loop reads CASSLYATGLAGAGELFF. In DNA form, the CDR3 reads TGTGCCAGCAGTTTATACGCAACGGGACTAGCGGGAGCCGGGGAGCTGTTTTTT. The variable domain in full, with the rest retrieved from reference TRBV28 and TRBJ2-2, is DVKVTQSSRYLVKRTGEKVFLECVQDMDHENMFWYRQDPGLGLRLIYFSYDVKMKEKGDIPEGYSVSREKKERFSLILESASTNQTSMYLCASSLYATGLAGAGELFFGEGSRLTVL.

The chain is built from TRBV10-3 and TRBJ2-7; 10 positions agree with TRBD1. From germline, CDR1 is ENHRY and CDR2 SYGVKD. The CDR3 is made up of 14 amino acids. V was clipped by 2 bases and J by 6 bases; unmatched bases: 4. The CDR3 DNA reads TGTGCCATCAGTGAGCGGGACAGGGGAGGCGAGCAGTACTTC. Amino acids: CAISERDRGGEQYF.

The V gene is TRBV4-2, the J gene TRBJ2-2; maybe TRBD2 (5 bases). This CDR3 region has 16 residues. V shed 1 base and J shed 8 bases, with 17 bases lying between them. Germline V CDR1 and CDR2: LGHNA, YNFKEQ. The CDR3 DNA follows: TGTGCCAGCAGCCAAGTTGGTCTAGCTGGTTCTGGGGAGCTGTTTTTT. Protein sequence: CASSQVGLAGSGELFF.

With regard to this clonotype: Germline is not matched at one junction end, which may reflect a read error. V and J are TRBV12-3 or TRBV12-4 and TRBJ2-1; 10 bases are shared with TRBD2. This CDR3 has 15 residues. The CDR3, as DNA: TGTGCCAGCGGTATGAGCGGGAGGGCCTATAATGAGCAGTTCTTC. Its protein is CASGMSGRAYNEQFF.